Shown below are 5 T cell receptor beta chains from a single sample sequenced in a study of OX40 agonist ivuxolimab in advanced cancers. Clones were sequenced by immunoSEQ multiplex PCR, and TCRdb holds only the in-frame ones, with some missing. Of about 76,000 clones listed, roughly nine tenths are singletons. This material consisted of CD4+ or CD8+ T cells sorted from blood, taken in a trial of the OX40 agonist ivuxolimab. The receptor source for this set is an adult with an advanced solid tumor such as melanoma, head and neck, liver or kidney cancer.

The gene calls are TRBV19 and TRBJ1-4; D is possibly TRBD1 (5 bases). The germline CDR1 and CDR2 sequences are LNHDA and SQIVND (reference sequence). The CDR3 runs 13 residues. With 0 bases removed from V and 8 bases from J, the gap between germline ends came to 7 bases. In nucleotides, the CDR3 is TGTGCCAGTAGTATAGACAGGGCCGAAAAACTGTTTTTT. It encodes CASSIDRAEKLFF.

The J gene is TRBJ2-7, the V gene TRBV11-3, with 7 bases lining up with TRBD1. J was trimmed by 3 bases and V by 4 bases; bases with no gene match: 15. Germline V CDR1 and CDR2: SGHNT, YENEEA. CDR3 length equals 17 residues. The CDR3 coding sequence is TGTGCCAGCAGCTCTTTAGACAGGGTGGCAGTTGGCTACGAGCAGTACTTC. It is translated as CASSSLDRVAVGYEQYF. Together with reference TRBV11-3 and TRBJ2-7, the CDR3 gives the full variable domain: EAGVVQSPRYKIIEKKQPVAFWCNPISGHNTLYWYLQNLGQGPELLIRYENEEAVDDSQLPKDRFSAERLKGVDSTLKIQPAELGDSAVYLCASSSLDRVAVGYEQYFGPGTRLTVT.

This sequence joins TRBV7-2 and TRBJ2-1; 8 bases line up with TRBD2. After removal of 5 bases from V and 9 bases from J, the junction contained 6 bases not matched to a gene. Germline V CDR1 and CDR2: SGHTA, FQGNSA. This CDR3 region has 13 residues. CDR3 sequence (DNA): TGTGCCAGCAGCACCGGGGGGGCTGGTGAGCAGTTCTTC. Translation: CASSTGGAGEQFF.

This chain joins TRBV7-9 and TRBJ2-3; possibly TRBD2 for D (5 bases). Trimming cost V 1 base and J 5 bases, with 10 bases left between them. This CDR3 has 14 residues. Germline values: CDR1 SEHNR, CDR2 FQNEAQ (reference sequence). CDR3 in DNA: TGTGCCAGCAGCTTAGGTCTAGCCGTAGATACGCAGTATTTT. It codes for CASSLGLAVDTQYF.

The chain combines TRBV11-2 with TRBJ2-1, with D maybe TRBD1 (6 bases). Germline loops: CDR1 SGHAT, CDR2 FQNNGV. Trimming cost V 8 bases and J 3 bases, with 17 bases left between them. The CDR3 spans 15 residues. This chain's CDR3 is CASASRGVDYNEQFF. The CDR3 coding sequence is TGTGCCAGCGCCTCCAGGGGAGTCGACTACAATGAGCAGTTCTTC. The full variable domain, completed using reference TRBV11-2 and TRBJ2-1, is EAGVAQSPRYKIIEKRQSVAFWCNPISGHATLYWYQQILGQGPKLLIQFQNNGVVDDSQLPKDRFSAERLKGVDSTLKIQPAKLEDSAVYLCASASRGVDYNEQFFGPGTRLTVL.